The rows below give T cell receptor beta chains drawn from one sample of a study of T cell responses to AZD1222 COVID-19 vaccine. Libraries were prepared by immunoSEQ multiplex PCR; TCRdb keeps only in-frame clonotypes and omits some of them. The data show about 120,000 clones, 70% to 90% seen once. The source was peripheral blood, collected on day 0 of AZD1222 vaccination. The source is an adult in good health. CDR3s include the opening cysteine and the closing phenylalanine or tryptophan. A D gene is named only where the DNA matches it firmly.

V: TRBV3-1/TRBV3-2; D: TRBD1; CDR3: CASSQDLTGPNYGYTF
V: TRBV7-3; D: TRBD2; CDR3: CASSPLAGGTGELFF
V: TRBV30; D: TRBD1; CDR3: CAWSVKPGQGATEAFF
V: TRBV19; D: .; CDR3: CASIGTRGAGELFF
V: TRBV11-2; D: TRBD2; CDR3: CASSPGWAGGDADTQYF
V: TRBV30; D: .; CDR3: CAWSVRASNSPLHF
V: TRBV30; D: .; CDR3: CAWSGGAGGLGYTF
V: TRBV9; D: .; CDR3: CASSVGPGEETQYF
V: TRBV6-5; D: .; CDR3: CASSYGTPGYEQYF
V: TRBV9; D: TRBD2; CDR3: CASSVAPIAGSYNEQFF
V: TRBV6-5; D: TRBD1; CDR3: CASSQGQGSGNTIYF
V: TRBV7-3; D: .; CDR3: CASSLDDYNEQFF
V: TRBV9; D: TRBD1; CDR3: CASSVGAGGAANYGYTF
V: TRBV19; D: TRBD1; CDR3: CASTPTGGAGELFF
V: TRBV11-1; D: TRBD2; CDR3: CASSIETSGGYEQYF
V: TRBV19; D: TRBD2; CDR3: CASNPGLTNTGELFF
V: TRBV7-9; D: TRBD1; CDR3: CASSPGTDVTEQYF
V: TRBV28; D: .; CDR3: CASRLTRGSETQYF
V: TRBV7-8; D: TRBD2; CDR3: CASSPLPSSGRKSHEQFF
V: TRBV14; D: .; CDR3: CASSQDISTDTQYF
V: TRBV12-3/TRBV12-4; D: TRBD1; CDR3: CASGQGNTEAFF
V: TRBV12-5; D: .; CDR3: CASVEGPEAFF
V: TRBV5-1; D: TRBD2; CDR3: CASSLALSGAPLDNEQFF
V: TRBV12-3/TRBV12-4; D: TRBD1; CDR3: CASLRTGPGELFF
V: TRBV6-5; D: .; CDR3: CASSPGTANHQPQHF
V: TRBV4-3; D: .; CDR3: CASSQVQGPAGGYTF
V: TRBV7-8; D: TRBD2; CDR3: CASSLARAGRVTGELFF
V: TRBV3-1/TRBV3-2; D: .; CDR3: CASSQAGGRDAFF
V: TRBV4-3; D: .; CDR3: CASSQQHVGTRNYEQYF
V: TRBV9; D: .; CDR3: CASSFLGESTEAFF
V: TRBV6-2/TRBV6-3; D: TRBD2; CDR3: CASSPRAGGLYNEQFF
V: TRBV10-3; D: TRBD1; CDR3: CAISGSTGGSEQYF
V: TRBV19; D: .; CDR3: CASSSWNYEQYF
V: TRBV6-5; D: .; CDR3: CASSYSRKVFNTEAFF
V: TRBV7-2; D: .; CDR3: CASSLVRKTEAFF
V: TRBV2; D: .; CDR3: CASDGLSEGPLHF
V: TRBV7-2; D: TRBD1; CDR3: CASSPGTGRPNQPQHF